This T cell receptor (beta chain) was found in a study of control samples from healthy donors and cancer patients. CDR1 is ENHRY and CDR2 is SYGVKD in the germline V gene. This CDR3 is built from 13 residues. The V gene end was trimmed by 10 bases and the J gene end by 7 bases; junction bases not matched to a gene: 8. Produced via immunoSEQ multiplex PCR; TCRdb's table is partial and in-frame only. The sample includes about 130,000 clones, 70% to 90% of them seen just once. Sequencing was performed on blood. The TCR was taken from a man aged 45 to 65 in good health. The chain links TRBV10-3 to TRBJ2-7, with TRBD1 identical over 12 bases. This CDR3 reads CATGGQGAYEQYF. The CDR3 coding sequence is TGTGCCACCGGGGGACAGGGGGCGTATGAGCAGTACTTC.